This T cell receptor beta chain was sequenced in a study of CD8+CD57+ T cells in acquired aplastic anemia. Study-wide context: Sorted CD4+ and CD8+ cells gave a mean 3.2 ug DNA, range roughly 0.2 to 27.4 ug. Study-wide points: Patients and controls shared just under 30 CD8+ CDR3 sequences, highly expressed in patients. CD8+ Simpson's diversity did not differ significantly between patients and controls.

Those patients picked for sequencing had displayed CD8+CD57+ cell expansion on flow cytometry. Turning to this clonotype: Its antigen remains unidentified.

According to the study, genomic DNA was the template for TCR beta VDJ and CDR3 profiling. TCRdb re-analysed the reads in MiXCR, keeping a single row per CDR3 protein. The sample yields a few hundred thousand distinct CDR3 sequences, roughly 82% seen once. The germline V gene has CDR1 SGDLS and CDR2 YYNGEE. The V gene end was trimmed by 5 bases and the J gene end by 11 bases; junction bases not matched to a gene: 18. The CDR3 covers 16 residues. What was sequenced was sorted CD4+, CD8+, or CD8+CD57+ T cells (not recorded which) from PBMCs. The origin of this receptor is a human donor with aplastic anemia. The gene calls are TRBV9 and TRBJ2-1, with 8 positions matching TRBD2. The CDR3 bases are TGTGCCAGCAGGCCCGCAAGCGGGGGCCCCGGGGAGCAGCAGTTCTTC. It yields the protein CASRPASGGPGEQQFF.